The present entry profiles one T cell receptor beta chain with its context. This sample was taken from a study of blood T cell repertoires in COVID-19. At the level of the study: Italy, Spain and the United States were the sources of the convalescent and acute COVID-19 samples.

The data were produced by immunoSEQ multiplex PCR, yet TCRdb's version contains in-frame clones alone and is incomplete. This table holds under 250,000 clones, around four fifths found once. Trimming took off 6 bases at V and 3 bases at J, with 14 bases between the two ends. This CDR3 contains 15 residues. The germline gives CDR1 MNHEY, CDR2 SVGAGI. The rearrangement joins TRBV6-5 to TRBJ2-2; maybe TRBD1 (6 bases). The TCR was taken from a woman aged 70-85 years with active or convalescent COVID-19. Input material: peripheral blood. CDR3 DNA: TGTGCCAGCAGCCAAGGGACATATTACACCGGGGAGCTGTTTTTT. This gives the protein CASSQGTYYTGELFF.